This T cell receptor beta chain comes out of a study of shared T cell receptors in the human thymus. This CDR3 contains 14 residues. Trimming took 4 bases from V and 5 from J; bases not matched to a gene: 7. Germline values: CDR1 SGHTS, CDR2 YDEGEE. Assay used: immunoSEQ multiplex PCR; TCRdb lists only in-frame clones, some missing. The data show more than 550,000 clones, about 87% seen once. These records were also assigned to another study, of human thymus T cells.

The sequence was obtained from a boy less than two years old with a congenital heart defect. The chain combines TRBV5-8 with TRBJ1-2; TRBD1 aligns across 8 bases. Material: thymocytes. This chain's CDR3 is CASSTGQGLYGYTF. CDR3 nucleotide sequence: TGTGCCAGCAGCACTGGACAGGGACTTTATGGCTACACCTTC.